The 9 T cell receptor beta chains presented below share a single source sample, sequenced in a study of blood T cell repertoires in COVID-19. Generated by immunoSEQ multiplex PCR, the TCRdb table keeps only in-frame clones and is missing some. The sample includes some 320,000 clones, 85% of them seen just once. Material: PBMCs or T cells enriched from blood (not recorded which). These receptors were collected from a woman aged 25-40 years who had been exposed to COVID-19.

V usage is TRBV19 and J usage is TRBJ1-2; no definite D call. CDR3 length: 15 residues. V lost 3 bases to trimming and J lost 0 bases, with 11 bases between them. CDR1 is LNHDA, CDR2 SQIVND, per germline (reference sequence). The DNA of the CDR3 is TGTGCCAGTAGTATTGGCCCCGAATCTAACTATGGCTACACCTTC. This translates into CASSIGPESNYGYTF.

This clone was seen only a few times. CDR3 in DNA: TGTGCCAGTGTTACCGAACCGGGGAATGAGCAGTTCTTC. Its protein is CASVTEPGNEQFF. The chain links TRBV2 to TRBJ2-1; the D gene is possibly TRBD2 (5 bases). Germline CDR1 and CDR2: SNHLY and FYNNEI. Trimming took 9 bases from V and 7 from J, leaving 16 bases between them. The CDR3 covers 13 residues.

This chain links TRBV7-2 with TRBJ1-3; 7 bases agree with TRBD1. Germline CDR1 is SGHTA and CDR2 is FQGNSA. This CDR3 has 14 residues. Germline trimming cut 5 bases from V and 2 bases from J; bases unmatched to any gene: 3. Here the CDR3 DNA reads TGTGCCAGCAGCCCAGGGGGGACTGGAAACACCATATATTTT. This sequence encodes CASSPGGTGNTIYF. The variable domain in full, completed from reference TRBV7-2 and TRBJ1-3, reads GAGVSQSPSNKVTEKGKDVELRCDPISGHTALYWYRQSLGQGLEFLIYFQGNSAPDKSGLPSDRFSAERTGGSVSTLTIQRTQQEDSAVYLCASSPGGTGNTIYFGEGSWLTVV.

The gene calls are TRBV7-6 and TRBJ1-5; possibly TRBD1 for D (5 bases). Trimming removed 1 base at V and 7 bases at J, with 14 bases between. Germline V gene data show CDR1 as SGHVS and CDR2 as FNYEAQ. This CDR3 comprises 15 residues. The CDR3 DNA sequence: TGTGCCAGCAGCTTAGTTATGCGGGGCCGACAGCCCCAGCATTTT. Amino acid sequence: CASSLVMRGRQPQHF. Combining the CDR3 with reference TRBV7-6 and TRBJ1-5 gives the whole variable domain GAGVSQSPRYKVTKRGQDVALRCDPISGHVSLYWYRQALGQGPEFLTYFNYEAQQDKSGLPNDRFSAERPEGSISTLTIQRTEQRDSAMYRCASSLVMRGRQPQHFGDGTRLSIL.

The rearrangement joins TRBV5-1 to TRBJ2-1, with no clear D. Trimming pared 2 bases from V and 1 base from J, leaving 16 bases between. This CDR3 is built from 17 residues. CDR1 and CDR2 from the germline V gene are SGHRS and YFSETQ. This CDR3 reads CASSFSPNIDSYNEQFF. CDR3 coding DNA: TGCGCCAGCAGCTTTAGTCCCAATATAGATTCCTACAATGAGCAGTTCTTC.

The sample holds many counts of this clone. The same CDR3 arises from other DNA sequences in this sample as well. The chain has TRBV5-1 and TRBJ1-4, with D perhaps matching TRBD1 (6 bases). V was pared by 4 bases and J by 2 bases, with 12 bases between. Per germline, CDR1 SGHRS and CDR2 YFSETQ. This CDR3 region has 15 residues. The CDR3 spells CASSVLTGTNEKLFF. CDR3 bases: TGCGCCAGCAGCGTCCTCACAGGGACTAATGAAAAACTGTTTTTT.

The chain carries TRBV11-2 and TRBJ1-4; D may be TRBD1 (6 bases). Trimming pared 1 base from V and 7 bases from J, leaving 7 bases between. This CDR3 contains 13 residues. Germline V lookup: CDR1 SGHAT, CDR2 FQNNGV. Here the CDR3 reads CASSLVRGEKLFF. CDR3 DNA sequence: TGTGCCAGCAGCTTAGTCAGGGGTGAAAAACTGTTTTTT. The whole variable domain, remainder taken from reference TRBV11-2 and TRBJ1-4, is EAGVAQSPRYKIIEKRQSVAFWCNPISGHATLYWYQQILGQGPKLLIQFQNNGVVDDSQLPKDRFSAERLKGVDSTLKIQPAKLEDSAVYLCASSLVRGEKLFFGSGTQLSVL.

The rearrangement joins TRBV24-1 to TRBJ2-1; TRBD2 is a possible D gene (5 bases). This CDR3 spans 17 amino acids. Germline V gene lookup returns CDR1 KGHDR and CDR2 SFDVKD. Trimming cost V 3 bases and J 0 bases, with 14 bases left between them. The CDR3 region has the DNA TGTGCCACCAGTGATCCCGCTCGAGGGAACTCCTACAATGAGCAGTTCTTC. This gives the protein CATSDPARGNSYNEQFF.

This chain links TRBV20-1 with TRBJ1-6, with 9 bases aligning to TRBD1. V dropped 3 bases and J dropped 0; count of bases not matched to a gene: 12. The CDR3 is 19 residues long. CDR1 is DFQATT, CDR2 SNEGSKA, per germline (reference sequence). CDR3 sequence reads: CSASDFTTGGLSYNSPLHF. CDR3 bases: TGCAGTGCTAGTGATTTTACTACAGGGGGCCTCTCCTATAATTCACCCCTCCACTTT.